These 31 T cell receptor beta chains originate from one sample sequenced in a study of Ad26.COV2.S vaccination and SARS-CoV-2 variants. The protocol was immunoSEQ multiplex PCR, while the TCRdb copy is restricted to in-frame clones and leaves out a portion. This table has a few hundred thousand clones, under 90% appearing once. Stated treatment: around 19 received Ad26.COV2.S at low or high dose, single or two shots; roughly five received placebo; per-sample allocation not given. Sample collection was performed on day 63 after the first vaccine or placebo injection. This material consisted of peripheral blood, taken in a trial of Ad26.COV2.S vaccine versus placebo. Every receptor here comes from a person aged 18-60 years who received the Ad26.COV2.S COVID-19 vaccine or a placebo.

This clone was observed a single time. The chain uses TRBV18 and TRBJ2-5; weak D call: TRBD2 (6 bases). This CDR3 is built from 13 residues. V was trimmed by 8 bases and J by 4 bases, leaving 14 bases between them. Germline V gene lookup returns CDR1 KGHSH and CDR2 LQKENI. In nucleotides, the CDR3 is TGTGCCAGCACCGGGACTGGAGGAGAGACCCAGTACTTC. This codes for CASTGTGGETQYF.

The chain employs TRBV29-1 and TRBJ1-2, with 11 bases identical to TRBD1. The CDR3 spans 15 residues. After removal of 7 bases from V and 4 bases from J, the junction contained 11 bases not matched to a gene. Per germline, CDR1 SQVTM and CDR2 ANQGSEA. CDR3 DNA sequence: TGCAGCGCCCTAAAGTCGGGACAGGGGGGCTATGGCTACACCTTC. This codes for CSALKSGQGGYGYTF. Together with reference TRBV29-1 and TRBJ1-2, the CDR3 gives the full variable domain: SAVISQKPSRDICQRGTSLTIQCQVDSQVTMMFWYRQQPGQSLTLIATANQGSEATYESGFVIDKFPISRPNLTFSTLTVSNMSPEDSSIYLCSALKSGQGGYGYTFGSGTRLTVV.

V is TRBV7-3 and J is TRBJ2-1; 8 nucleotides line up with TRBD2. CDR1 and CDR2 (germline): SGHTA, FQGTGA. The V segment lost 5 bases and the J segment 0 bases; nucleotides outside the gene matches: 6. The length of the CDR3 is 16 residues. The CDR3 loop is CASSLLTSGSYNEQFF. CDR3 bases: TGTGCCAGCAGCCTGCTTACTAGCGGCTCCTACAATGAGCAGTTCTTC.

This chain links TRBV7-9 with TRBJ2-7, with D possibly matching TRBD2 (5 bases). This CDR3 has 15 amino acids. Trimming removed 0 bases at V and 2 bases at J, with 11 bases between. Germline CDR1 and CDR2: SEHNR and FQNEAQ (reference sequence). The CDR3 loop reads CASSLALGLTYEQYF. For the CDR3, the DNA is TGTGCCAGCAGCTTAGCACTAGGACTGACCTACGAGCAGTACTTC.

The chain carries TRBV10-3 and TRBJ1-1, with D possibly being TRBD1 (5 bases). The V gene lost 5 bases and the J gene lost 5 bases, with 15 bases spanning the gap. CDR3 length: 14 residues. CDR1 and CDR2 from the germline V gene are ENHRY and SYGVKD. Here the CDR3 DNA reads TGTGCCATCAGTTTGGACAAGGGGAAGACTGAAGCTTTCTTT. Protein sequence: CAISLDKGKTEAFF.

The chain's CDR3 is CASSFAGDTYGYTF. For the CDR3, the DNA is TGTGCCAGCAGCTTTGCTGGGGACACCTATGGCTACACCTTC. The V gene is TRBV27, the J gene TRBJ1-2; D perhaps matches TRBD1 (6 bases). Germline V gene sequence: CDR1 MNHEY, CDR2 SMNVEV (reference sequence). This CDR3 is built from 14 residues. Trimming cost V 6 bases and J 4 bases, with 15 bases left between them.

This clone turned up a few times. The chain is built from TRBV4-1 and TRBJ1-2, with D possibly matching TRBD1 (5 bases). The CDR3 runs 16 residues. Germline CDR1 MGHRA, CDR2 YSYEKL. V lost 0 bases and J 8 bases, leaving 19 bases between the germline ends. This CDR3 is CASSQEGSGARGGYTF. The CDR3 nucleotides read TGCGCCAGCAGCCAAGAAGGCTCGGGAGCTAGGGGAGGCTACACCTTC.

This clone was seen a single time. The J gene is TRBJ1-1, the V gene TRBV3-1 (or the pseudogene TRBV3-2); TRBD1 might be the D (5 bases). V gave up 4 bases and J gave up 8 bases, with 14 bases separating them. CDR1 and CDR2 from the germline V gene are LGHDT and YNNKEL (reference sequence). The CDR3 loop spans 13 amino acids. CDR3 DNA: TGTGCCAGCAGCCTCGACAGTTTTGGCGAAGCTTTCTTT. Protein sequence: CASSLDSFGEAFF.

The chain employs TRBV6-5 and TRBJ2-5, with D possibly TRBD2 on 5 matching bases. CDR1 and CDR2 from the germline V gene are MNHEY and SVGAGI. V was trimmed by 5 bases and J by 4 bases, leaving 8 bases between them. This CDR3 spans 12 amino acids. CDR3 sequence reads: CASSRRGETQYF. The CDR3 DNA is TGTGCCAGCAGTCGCCGGGGAGAGACCCAGTACTTC.

The V call is TRBV11-2, the J call TRBJ1-3; D is undetermined. Germline V lookup: CDR1 SGHAT, CDR2 FQNNGV. The V and J ends lost 3 bases and 2 bases respectively, with 14 bases between them. The CDR3 is 16 amino acids. The CDR3, as DNA: TGTGCCAGCAGCTTGGGGTTGCGAGGGACTGGAAACACCATATATTTT. Protein: CASSLGLRGTGNTIYF.

The chain couples TRBV7-9 to TRBJ2-3; 9 nucleotides align to TRBD2. Germline CDR1 reads SEHNR; CDR2 reads FQNEAQ (reference sequence). V lost 5 bases and J lost 5; bases outside the gene matches: 11. The CDR3 is made up of 16 amino acids. This chain's CDR3 is CASSRRAGGAKDTQYF. DNA for the CDR3: TGTGCCAGCAGCCGTCGGGCGGGAGGGGCGAAAGATACGCAGTATTTT.

This clone was seen just once. This specimen includes other DNA sequences encoding the same CDR3. This rearrangement joins TRBV18 to TRBJ1-2, with a weak D call TRBD1 (5 bases). Trimming removed 3 bases at V and 5 bases at J, with 7 bases between. CDR3 size: 12 residues. CDR1 KGHSH and CDR2 LQKENI come from the germline V gene. CDR3 loop: CASSPGEYGYTF. CDR3 nucleotide sequence: TGTGCCAGCTCACCGGGGGAGTATGGCTACACCTTC.

This clone was found a few times. The chain recombines TRBV27 with TRBJ1-4; weak D call: TRBD1 (6 bases). The CDR3 spans 14 residues. V was pared by 6 bases and J by 6 bases, with 14 bases between. The germline V gene encodes CDR1 MNHEY and CDR2 SMNVEV (reference sequence). CDR3 amino acids: CASSPDRIDEKLFF. The CDR3 region has the DNA TGTGCCAGCAGCCCCGACAGGATTGATGAAAAACTGTTTTTT.

The table lists this clone with a few counts. The V and J genes are TRBV7-9 and TRBJ1-6; a weak D match, TRBD1 (5 bases). Germline CDR1 is SEHNR and CDR2 is FQNEAQ (reference sequence). The CDR3 length is 15 residues. Trimming pared 5 bases from V and 9 bases from J, leaving 17 bases between. The CDR3 region has the DNA TGTGCCAGCAGCCTCCAGTTTGGGGGGATTTCACCCCTCCACTTT. Its protein is CASSLQFGGISPLHF.

The chain uses TRBV5-1 and TRBJ2-6, with unresolved D. V gave up 2 bases and J gave up 4 bases, with 13 bases separating them. In germline, CDR1 is SGHRS, CDR2 YFSETQ. This CDR3 spans 16 amino acids. The CDR3 DNA reads TGCGCCAGCAGCTTTTTCGGCTCCCGAGGGGCCAACGTCCTGACTTTC. It translates to CASSFFGSRGANVLTF.

This rearrangement joins TRBV5-4 to TRBJ2-1, with TRBD2 matching 10 bases. CDR1 is SGHNT and CDR2 is YYREEE in the germline V gene (reference sequence). Trimming at V came to 4 bases and at J to 6 bases, leaving 7 bases not matched to a gene. This CDR3 has 15 amino acids. CDR3 nucleotides: TGTGCCAGCAGCCATAGACTAGCGGGTCCCAATGAGCAGTTCTTC. The encoded protein is CASSHRLAGPNEQFF.

The chain uses TRBV13 and TRBJ2-3, with 7 bases aligning to TRBD1. Germline values: CDR1 PRHDT, CDR2 FYEKMQ (reference sequence). V lost 5 bases to trimming and J lost 1 base; unmatched junction nucleotides: 6. This CDR3 spans 15 amino acids. The CDR3 region is CASSPTGLGTDTQYF. The CDR3 DNA sequence: TGTGCCAGCAGCCCGACAGGGCTAGGCACAGATACGCAGTATTTT. Full variable domain (outside the CDR3, taken from reference TRBV13 and TRBJ2-3): AAGVIQSPRHLIKEKRETATLKCYPIPRHDTVYWYQQGPGQDPQFLISFYEKMQSDKGSIPDRFSAQQFSDYHSELNMSSLELGDSALYFCASSPTGLGTDTQYFGPGTRLTVL.

The CDR3 is CASSLGQGDPEAFF. The DNA for the CDR3 is TGTGCCAGCTCACTGGGACAGGGTGACCCTGAAGCTTTCTTT. The chain employs TRBV18 and TRBJ1-1; 9 bases line up with TRBD1. This CDR3 contains 14 residues. V lost 4 bases to trimming and J lost 6 bases; unmatched junction nucleotides: 6. Per germline, CDR1 KGHSH and CDR2 LQKENI.

The rearrangement joins TRBV6-6 to TRBJ2-5; D remains ambiguous. CDR3 length: 13 amino acids. V dropped 7 bases and J dropped 1 base, with 10 bases sitting between them. Per the germline V gene, CDR1 is MNHNY and CDR2 is SVGAGI (reference sequence). In DNA, the CDR3 is TGTGCCAGCAACGACCCCCCCCAAGAGACCCAGTACTTC. The encoded protein is CASNDPPQETQYF.

The chain combines TRBV5-6 with TRBJ2-2, with 8 bases lining up with TRBD1. The CDR3 is made up of 17 amino acids. The J segment lost 5 bases and the V segment lost 1 base, leaving 10 bases of the junction unmatched. Per germline, CDR1 SGHDT and CDR2 YYEEEE. DNA of the CDR3: TGTGCCAGCAGCTTGAGTCTTCGACAGGGGTTAACCGGGGAGCTGTTTTTT. It is translated as CASSLSLRQGLTGELFF.

The V call is TRBV11-2, the J call TRBJ2-1; D remains ambiguous. Germline V gives CDR1 SGHAT, CDR2 FQNNGV. The V end was cut by 5 bases, the J end by 7 bases, with 18 bases between. The CDR3 runs to 15 residues. DNA for the CDR3: TGTGCCAGCAGCCGAGTGGGGTTTAGGGCTAATGAGCAGTTCTTC. Its protein product is CASSRVGFRANEQFF.

V is TRBV2 and J is TRBJ2-7, with 7 bases that match TRBD1. This CDR3 region has 12 residues. Trimming took 6 bases from V and 4 from J; bases not matched to a gene: 3. The germline gives CDR1 SNHLY, CDR2 FYNNEI. The CDR3 spells CASSGDSYEQYF. CDR3 nucleotide sequence: TGTGCCAGCAGCGGGGACAGTTACGAGCAGTACTTC. Together with reference TRBV2 and TRBJ2-7, the CDR3 gives the full variable domain: EPEVTQTPSHQVTQMGQEVILRCVPISNHLYFYWYRQILGQKVEFLVSFYNNEISEKSEIFDDQFSVERPDGSNFTLKIRSTKLEDSAMYFCASSGDSYEQYFGPGTRLTVT.

J is TRBJ1-6 and V is TRBV7-2; D is ambiguous. The V gene's germline CDR1 is SGHTA and CDR2 FQGNSA. The germline V and J ends were trimmed by 5 bases and 4 bases, with 12 bases remaining between them. The CDR3 length is 15 residues. The CDR3 DNA is TGTGCCAGCAGCAGGACCCAAACGTATAATTCACCCCTCCACTTT. Its protein product is CASSRTQTYNSPLHF.

V gene TRBV12-3 or TRBV12-4 combines with J gene TRBJ1-5, with unresolved D. The CDR3 has 13 amino acids. The germline V and J ends were trimmed by 3 bases and 5 bases, with 8 bases remaining between them. This CDR3 reads CASSFGTYQPQHF. DNA of the CDR3: TGTGCCAGCAGTTTCGGCACTTATCAGCCCCAGCATTTT.

The chain has TRBV19 and TRBJ2-1; D is perhaps TRBD2 (5 bases). Germline CDR1 reads LNHDA; CDR2 reads SQIVND (reference sequence). V was pared by 7 bases and J by 1 base, with 14 bases between. The CDR3 covers 15 residues. CDR3 amino acids: CASTYADSSYNEQFF. CDR3 nucleotide sequence: TGTGCCAGTACTTACGCGGACTCGTCCTACAATGAGCAGTTCTTC.

The CDR3 here is CASTNSGLSYEQYF. In DNA form, the CDR3 reads TGTGCCAGCACCAATAGCGGGCTCTCCTACGAGCAGTACTTC. This chain joins TRBV25-1 and TRBJ2-7; 7 bases are a match to TRBD2. The CDR3 contains 14 residues. Germline lookup yields CDR1 MGHDK and CDR2 SYGVNS. V lost 7 bases and J lost 0; bases outside the gene matches: 6.

Only one count was recorded for this clone. CDR3 coding DNA: TGCGCCAGCAGCCAGACCTCCGGCACTGAAGCTTTCTTT. The encoded protein is CASSQTSGTEAFF. This chain uses TRBV4-1 with TRBJ1-1, with D unresolved. CDR3 length: 13 amino acids. Trimming cost V 3 bases and J 4 bases, with 9 bases left between them. Germline V gives CDR1 MGHRA, CDR2 YSYEKL.

The CDR3: CASSQDKTMNTEAFF. CDR3 bases: TGTGCCAGCAGCCAAGATAAGACCATGAACACTGAAGCTTTCTTT. The chain combines TRBV4-2 with TRBJ1-1, with D unresolved. V lost 0 bases and J lost 0, with 8 bases in between. Germline V gives CDR1 LGHNA, CDR2 YNFKEQ. CDR3 size: 15 residues.

This sequence joins TRBV9 and TRBJ1-2; D not resolved. The V gene's germline CDR1 is SGDLS and CDR2 YYNGEE. The ends were cut back, 0 bases at V and 8 bases at J, with 14 bases in the middle. The CDR3 runs to 14 residues. The CDR3 reads CASSVVTGIGGYTF. CDR3 DNA: TGTGCCAGCAGCGTAGTTACCGGGATAGGGGGCTACACCTTC.

The rearrangement joins TRBV6-5 to TRBJ1-1; D ambiguous. The CDR3 spans 14 residues. The V end was cut by 6 bases, the J end by 11 bases, with 22 bases between. Germline V lookup: CDR1 MNHEY, CDR2 SVGAGI. CDR3 sequence: CASRPDGVSSLAFF. The CDR3 DNA reads as TGTGCCAGCAGACCCGACGGCGTCTCTAGCCTTGCTTTCTTT.

The rearrangement links TRBV27 to TRBJ1-1; TRBD1 might be the D (5 bases). CDR3 length equals 15 residues. Germline V gene sequence: CDR1 MNHEY, CDR2 SMNVEV (reference sequence). Trimming removed 5 bases at V and 1 base at J, with 14 bases between. The CDR3 protein is CASSPTTARNTEAFF. CDR3 DNA: TGTGCCAGCAGTCCAACGACAGCCCGGAACACTGAAGCTTTCTTT.